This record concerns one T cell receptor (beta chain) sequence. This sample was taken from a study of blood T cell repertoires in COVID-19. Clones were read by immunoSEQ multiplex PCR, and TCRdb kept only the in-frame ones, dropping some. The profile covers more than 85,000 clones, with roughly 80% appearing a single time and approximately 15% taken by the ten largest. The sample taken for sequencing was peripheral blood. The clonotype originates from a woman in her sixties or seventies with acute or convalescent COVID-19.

The CDR3 region has the DNA TGTGCCAGCAGCCGCCTTGGCACGCCCCTCCACTTT. Protein product: CASSRLGTPLHF. The chain employs TRBV7-2 and TRBJ1-6, with D unresolved. The CDR3 runs to 12 residues. Trimming left V 5 bases short and J 13 bases short, with 12 bases between. Germline values: CDR1 SGHTA, CDR2 FQGNSA.